The 27 T cell receptor beta chains reported below all come from one sample, sequenced in a study of beta chain features in type 1 diabetes. Study observations and caveats: Moderately but significantly shorter TCRB CDR3s were found in Type 1 diabetes patients in all four CD4+ subsets.

What was sequenced were expressed TCRB transcripts, since all of the isolated RNA had been reverse transcribed. Generated by immunoSEQ multiplex PCR, the TCRdb table keeps only in-frame clones and is missing some. The sample consists of tens of thousands of clones, approximately 60% of them appearing once. No cognate antigen is known for these TCRs. Sample: Tregs from blood. These receptor sequences come from a man aged 25 to 45 with type 1 diabetes. Some clones in this sample may be carry-over from other donors' samples.

The V gene is TRBV9, the J gene TRBJ1-3; D is perhaps TRBD1 (5 bases). The V end lost 3 bases, the J end lost 0 bases, and 16 bases lay between the germline ends. This CDR3 has 17 amino acids. Germline CDR1 SGDLS, CDR2 YYNGEE. CDR3 sequence reads: CASSAPSGFFSGNTIYF. The CDR3 DNA reads as TGTGCCAGCAGCGCCCCATCAGGGTTTTTCTCTGGAAACACCATATATTTT.

Points on this clone: The same CDR3 also results from other DNA sequences found in this sample. The gene calls are TRBV6-6 and TRBJ1-1; D is uncertain. The CDR3 is 13 residues long. Between the trimmed V and J ends, which lost 4 bases and 1 base, there was a span of 7 bases. The germline V gene has CDR1 MNHNY and CDR2 SVGAGI (reference sequence). The CDR3 DNA follows: TGTGCCAGCAGTTTCGCGGGGAACACTGAAGCTTTCTTT. This gives the protein CASSFAGNTEAFF.

This clone has only a few counts. V is TRBV18 and J is TRBJ2-7, with 13 bases aligning to TRBD2. From germline, CDR1 is KGHSH and CDR2 LQKENI. V shed 4 bases and J 7 bases; nucleotides not matched to a gene: 7. This CDR3 comprises 15 residues. The CDR3 here is CASSLGLAGAREQYF. In DNA, the CDR3 is TGTGCCAGCTCACTAGGACTAGCGGGGGCGAGGGAGCAGTACTTC.

V gene TRBV7-9 combines with J gene TRBJ1-4, with TRBD1 identical over 8 bases. The germline gives CDR1 SEHNR, CDR2 FQNEAQ (reference sequence). This CDR3 contains 16 residues. Trimming at V came to 1 base and at J to 7 bases, leaving 8 bases not matched to a gene. The CDR3 sequence: CASSLGVWQGAEKLFF. In nucleotides, the CDR3 is TGTGCCAGCAGCTTAGGAGTTTGGCAGGGGGCTGAAAAACTGTTTTTT.

The sample holds a few counts of this clone. The J gene is TRBJ1-1, the V gene TRBV4-2; no clear D. This CDR3 has 14 residues. Germline V CDR1 and CDR2: LGHNA, YNFKEQ. Trimming took 2 bases from V and 6 from J, leaving 13 bases between them. The CDR3 spells CASSQPGEYAEAFF. The CDR3 DNA follows: TGTGCCAGCAGCCAACCCGGGGAGTATGCTGAAGCTTTCTTT.

The J gene is TRBJ1-2, the V gene TRBV11-2, with TRBD1 matching over 9 bases. Germline assignment: CDR1 SGHAT and CDR2 FQNNGV. The CDR3 runs to 15 residues. V shed 6 bases, J shed 8 bases, and the junction held 13 bases outside the gene matches. CDR3 sequence (DNA): TGTGCCAGCAGAGACGCCGGGACAGGGTTTTACGGCTACACCTTC. Its translation: CASRDAGTGFYGYTF.

The rearrangement links TRBV5-1 to TRBJ2-1, with a possible D match to TRBD1 (5 bases). CDR1 is SGHRS, CDR2 YFSETQ, per germline. The V end was cut by 4 bases, the J end by 8 bases, with 13 bases between. The CDR3 extends over 13 amino acids. The CDR3 sequence: CASSMQGPHEQFF. CDR3 nucleotides: TGCGCCAGCAGCATGCAGGGTCCGCATGAGCAGTTCTTC.

This clone was picked up a small number of times. The chain employs TRBV6-5 and TRBJ2-2; no clear D gene. This CDR3 has 13 residues. The germline V gene has CDR1 MNHEY and CDR2 SVGAGI. V lost 7 bases and J 7 bases, leaving 13 bases between the germline ends. CDR3 region: CASTRPRGGELFF. In nucleotides, the CDR3 is TGTGCCAGCACTAGACCCCGTGGCGGGGAGCTGTTTTTT.

The rearrangement links TRBV5-1 to TRBJ2-5; 12 bases line up with TRBD2. V shed 4 bases and J 4 bases; nucleotides not matched to a gene: 11. CDR1 and CDR2 from the germline V gene are SGHRS and YFSETQ. The CDR3 runs 17 residues. This chain's CDR3 is CASSLAPSGGARETQYF. The CDR3, as DNA: TGCGCCAGCAGCCTGGCCCCTAGCGGGGGGGCCCGAGAGACCCAGTACTTC.

The V gene is TRBV5-1, the J gene TRBJ2-5, with D possibly TRBD2 on 5 matching bases. V was clipped by 1 base and J by 2 bases, with 12 bases between them. This CDR3 is 15 amino acids long. The germline V gene has CDR1 SGHRS and CDR2 YFSETQ. The CDR3 DNA reads TGCGCCAGCAGCTTGTACGGACTCCTACAAGAGACCCAGTACTTC. Its protein is CASSLYGLLQETQYF. Together with reference TRBV5-1 and TRBJ2-5, the CDR3 gives the full variable domain: KAGVTQTPRYLIKTRGQQVTLSCSPISGHRSVSWYQQTPGQGLQFLFEYFSETQRNKGNFPGRFSGRQFSNSRSEMNVSTLELGDSALYLCASSLYGLLQETQYFGPGTRLLVL.

The V call is TRBV6-5, the J call TRBJ2-6; D perhaps matches TRBD2 (6 bases). V was shortened by 2 bases and J by 12 bases, with 8 bases between the two germline ends. The CDR3 is made up of 12 amino acids. Germline-derived CDR1 and CDR2 are MNHEY and SVGAGI. The CDR3 spells CASSYPGGVLTF. For the CDR3, the DNA is TGTGCCAGCAGTTACCCCGGGGGCGTCCTGACTTTC.

V gene TRBV5-1 combines with J gene TRBJ2-3; 9 bases agree with TRBD2. Trimming took 7 bases from V and 4 from J; bases not matched to a gene: 10. CDR3 length: 15 amino acids. Per germline, CDR1 SGHRS and CDR2 YFSETQ. CDR3 sequence: CASSPRGGRADTQYF. The CDR3 bases are TGCGCCAGCTCGCCGCGGGGGGGGCGTGCAGATACGCAGTATTTT.

V gene TRBV29-1 combines with J gene TRBJ1-4; 9 nucleotides align to TRBD1. Germline CDR1 and CDR2: SQVTM and ANQGSEA. This CDR3 has 13 residues. Trimming cost V 6 bases and J 5 bases; bases outside gene matches: 4. Written as DNA, the CDR3 is TGCAGCGTGTCAGGACAGGGGAATGAAAAACTGTTTTTT. Encoded protein: CSVSGQGNEKLFF.

V is TRBV6-6 and J is TRBJ1-1; a weak D match, TRBD1 (5 bases). From germline, CDR1 is MNHNY and CDR2 SVGAGI (reference sequence). This CDR3 is built from 13 residues. V shed 5 bases and J shed 10 bases, with 17 bases lying between them. CDR3 coding DNA: TGTGCCAGCAGTAGGGGCCCATACGGACGAGCTTTCTTT. It codes for CASSRGPYGRAFF.

The chain recombines TRBV6-6 with TRBJ2-3; D might be TRBD1 (5 bases). The CDR3 consists of 15 residues. V lost 6 bases, J lost 6 bases, and 19 bases lay in between. The germline CDR1 and CDR2 sequences are MNHNY and SVGAGI (reference sequence). Here the CDR3 reads CASSQAGSLVDTQYF. In DNA, the CDR3 is TGTGCCAGCAGCCAGGCAGGGTCTCTTGTGGATACGCAGTATTTT.

This clone was detected once. The chain joins TRBV5-8 to TRBJ1-4, with 7 bases matching TRBD1. This CDR3 contains 15 residues. CDR1 and CDR2 (germline): SGHTS, YDEGEE. Trimming cost V 4 bases and J 4 bases; bases outside gene matches: 7. The CDR3 coding sequence is TGTGCCAGCAGCACAACCGGGACAGATAATGAAAAACTGTTTTTT. This encodes CASSTTGTDNEKLFF.

The chain recombines TRBV29-1 with TRBJ1-1; D is ambiguous. Germline loops: CDR1 SQVTM, CDR2 ANQGSEA. CDR3 length: 11 residues. V lost 0 bases and J 9 bases, leaving 8 bases between the germline ends. CDR3 amino acids: CSVEEPGKAFF. CDR3 nucleotides: TGCAGCGTTGAAGAGCCGGGGAAAGCTTTCTTT.

This clone qualifies as medium-sized (0.01 to 0.1%). This chain uses TRBV12-5 with TRBJ2-6; TRBD1 is a possible D gene (5 bases). There are 22 residues in the CDR3. Germline-derived CDR1 and CDR2 are LGHNT and FRNRAP. V lost 1 base and J lost 0, with 25 bases in between. The CDR3 DNA sequence: TGTGCTAGTGGTTTGGCCACCAGGGTTTCGCCGGAGCACCTCTCTGGGGCCAACGTCCTGACTTTC. Amino acids: CASGLATRVSPEHLSGANVLTF. The full variable domain, with the rest looked up from reference TRBV12-5 and TRBJ2-6, is DARVTQTPRHKVTEMGQEVTMRCQPILGHNTVFWYRQTMMQGLELLAYFRNRAPLDDSGMPKDRFSAEMPDATLATLKIQPSEPRDSAVYFCASGLATRVSPEHLSGANVLTFGAGSRLTVL.

The CDR3, as DNA: TGTGCCAGCAGCGTAGGTGGGGGGGCCGTCGCAGATACGCAGTATTTT. Translated, it gives CASSVGGGAVADTQYF. The chain joins TRBV9 to TRBJ2-3; maybe TRBD2 (7 bases). Trimming left V 0 bases short and J 4 bases short, with 15 bases between. Per germline, CDR1 SGDLS and CDR2 YYNGEE. CDR3 length: 16 residues.

CDR3 sequence reads: CASMRDINYGYTF. The CDR3 bases are TGTGCCAGTATGAGGGACATCAACTATGGCTACACCTTC. The chain links TRBV19 to TRBJ1-2, with D perhaps matching TRBD1 (6 bases). The V and J ends lost 7 bases and 2 bases respectively, with 11 bases between them. The length of the CDR3 is 13 residues. Germline CDR1 reads LNHDA; CDR2 reads SQIVND (reference sequence). Full variable domain (rest looked up from reference TRBV19 and TRBJ1-2): DGGITQSPKYLFRKEGQNVTLSCEQNLNHDAMYWYRQDPGQGLRLIYYSQIVNDFQKGDIAEGYSVSREKKESFPLTVTSAQKNPTAFYLCASMRDINYGYTFGSGTRLTVV.

The chain has TRBV5-4 and TRBJ2-1, with 8 bases aligning to TRBD2. V shed 10 bases, J shed 8 bases, and the junction held 20 bases outside the gene matches. The CDR3 length is 16 residues. The V gene's germline CDR1 is SGHNT and CDR2 YYREEE (reference sequence). CDR3 DNA: TGTGCCTCACGAGCGGCTAGCGGGTTGGACGGACATGAGCAGTTCTTC. Protein: CASRAASGLDGHEQFF.

The chain has TRBV7-3 and TRBJ1-5, with D possibly TRBD1 on 5 matching bases. The CDR3 has 15 amino acids. Trimming left V 2 bases short and J 3 bases short, with 11 bases between. CDR1 is SGHTA, CDR2 FQGTGA, per germline. CDR3 loop: CASSLVSTDNQPQHF. The DNA of the CDR3 is TGTGCCAGCAGCTTAGTGTCGACAGACAATCAGCCCCAGCATTTT.

This chain links TRBV7-2 with TRBJ1-6; the D is unclear. This CDR3 region has 14 residues. Germline V gives CDR1 SGHTA, CDR2 FQGNSA. V gave up 2 bases and J gave up 6 bases, with 8 bases separating them. The DNA for the CDR3 is TGTGCCAGCAGCTTATACTCCCTTAATTCACCCCTCCACTTT. Encoded protein: CASSLYSLNSPLHF.

This chain links TRBV15 with TRBJ2-1, with D perhaps matching TRBD2 (5 bases). The CDR3 length is 16 residues. V was trimmed by 0 bases and J by 7 bases, leaving 16 bases between them. The germline V gene has CDR1 LNHNV and CDR2 YYDKDF (reference sequence). The CDR3 reads CATSREAGALGNEQFF. CDR3 bases: TGTGCCACCAGCAGAGAGGCGGGCGCATTAGGTAATGAGCAGTTCTTC.

The V gene is TRBV4-3, the J gene TRBJ2-5, with 9 bases aligning to TRBD1. Per germline, CDR1 LGHNA and CDR2 YSLEER. This CDR3 contains 17 residues. Losses at the gene ends were 0 bases for V and 0 bases for J; bases not matched to a gene: 5. In DNA form, the CDR3 reads TGCGCCAGCAGCCAAGACGCGACAGGGGGTAACCAAGAGACCCAGTACTTC. It translates to CASSQDATGGNQETQYF.

The V call is TRBV2, the J call TRBJ2-5; 7 nucleotides agree with TRBD1. The end of the DNA aligns better with TRBJ2-7, so the J call may be wrong. Germline V gene sequence: CDR1 SNHLY, CDR2 FYNNEI. The CDR3 loop spans 12 amino acids. The CDR3 reads CASSGDSYEQYF. DNA of the CDR3: TGTGCCAGCAGTGGGGACAGCTACGAGCAGTACTTC.

This chain links TRBV5-1 with TRBJ2-5; TRBD2 matches 15 bases. V lost 5 bases, J lost 2 bases, and 7 bases stayed unmatched. CDR1 is SGHRS and CDR2 is YFSETQ in the germline V gene. The length of the CDR3 is 17 residues. CDR3 residues: CASSSGTSGGSQETQYF. The CDR3 bases are TGCGCCAGCAGTTCCGGGACTAGCGGGGGGTCTCAAGAGACCCAGTACTTC. The full variable domain, its missing parts supplied by reference TRBV5-1 and TRBJ2-5, is KAGVTQTPRYLIKTRGQQVTLSCSPISGHRSVSWYQQTPGQGLQFLFEYFSETQRNKGNFPGRFSGRQFSNSRSEMNVSTLELGDSALYLCASSSGTSGGSQETQYFGPGTRLLVL.